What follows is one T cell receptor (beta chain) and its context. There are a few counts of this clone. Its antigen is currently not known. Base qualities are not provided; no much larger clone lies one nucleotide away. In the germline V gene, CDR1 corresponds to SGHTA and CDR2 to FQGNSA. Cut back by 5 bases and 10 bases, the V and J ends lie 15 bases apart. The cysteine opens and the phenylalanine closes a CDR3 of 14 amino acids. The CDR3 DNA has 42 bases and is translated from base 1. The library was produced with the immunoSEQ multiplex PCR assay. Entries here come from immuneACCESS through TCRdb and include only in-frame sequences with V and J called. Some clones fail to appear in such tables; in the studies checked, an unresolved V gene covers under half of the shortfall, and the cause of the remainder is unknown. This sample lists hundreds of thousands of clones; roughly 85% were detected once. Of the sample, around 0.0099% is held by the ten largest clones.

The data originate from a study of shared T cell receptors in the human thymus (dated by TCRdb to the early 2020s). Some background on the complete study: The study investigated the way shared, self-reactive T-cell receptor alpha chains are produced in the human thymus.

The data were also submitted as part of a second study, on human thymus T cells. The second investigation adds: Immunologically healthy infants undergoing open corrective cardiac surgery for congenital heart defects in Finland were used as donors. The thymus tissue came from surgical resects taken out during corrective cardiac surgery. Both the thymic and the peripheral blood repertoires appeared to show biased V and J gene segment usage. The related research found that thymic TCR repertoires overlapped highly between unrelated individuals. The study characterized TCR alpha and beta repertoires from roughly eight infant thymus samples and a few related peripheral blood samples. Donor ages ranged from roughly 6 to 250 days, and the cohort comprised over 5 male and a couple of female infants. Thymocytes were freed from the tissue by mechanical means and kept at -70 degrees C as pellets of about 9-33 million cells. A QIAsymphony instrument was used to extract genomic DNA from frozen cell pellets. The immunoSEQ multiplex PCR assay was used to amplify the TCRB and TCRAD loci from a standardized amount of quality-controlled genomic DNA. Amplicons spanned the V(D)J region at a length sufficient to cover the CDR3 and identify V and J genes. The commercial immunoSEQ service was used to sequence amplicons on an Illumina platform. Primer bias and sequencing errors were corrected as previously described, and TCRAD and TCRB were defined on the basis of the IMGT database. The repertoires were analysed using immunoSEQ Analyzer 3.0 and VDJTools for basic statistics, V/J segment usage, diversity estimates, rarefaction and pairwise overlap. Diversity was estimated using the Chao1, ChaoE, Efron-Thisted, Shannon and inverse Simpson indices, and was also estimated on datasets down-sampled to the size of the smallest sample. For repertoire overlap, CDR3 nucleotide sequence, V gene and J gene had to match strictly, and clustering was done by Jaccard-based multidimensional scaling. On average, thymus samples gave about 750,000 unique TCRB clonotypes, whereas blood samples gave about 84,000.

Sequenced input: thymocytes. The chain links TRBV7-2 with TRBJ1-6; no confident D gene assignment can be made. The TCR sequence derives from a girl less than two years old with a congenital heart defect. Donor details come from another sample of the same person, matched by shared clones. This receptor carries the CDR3 CASSRMEGRSPLHF. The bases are TGTGCCAGCAGCCGGATGGAAGGGAGATCACCCCTCCACTTT. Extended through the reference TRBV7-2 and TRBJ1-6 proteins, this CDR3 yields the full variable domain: GAGVSQSPSNKVTEKGKDVELRCDPISGHTALYWYRQSLGQGLEFLIYFQGNSAPDKSGLPSDRFSAERTGGSVSTLTIQRTQQEDSAVYLCASSRMEGRSPLHFGNGTRLTVT.